The source of this T cell receptor beta chain is a study of long-term antiretroviral therapy in people with HIV. Study results and caveats: Clones that expanded before ART (that is, prior to treatment) dominated the repertoire at all time points. Relative to transplant donor controls, diversity remained lower despite increasing after ART. Information pertaining to ART adherence, viral resistance or therapeutic modifications was not obtained.

Treatment for every participant with HIV took place in the United States. Of note for this clone: Its antigen is not identified.

A v3.0 immunoSEQ assay was performed at survey level. Clones were read by immunoSEQ multiplex PCR, and TCRdb kept only the in-frame ones, dropping some. The top ten clones hold roughly 26% of a sample with 14,000 or so clones, more than 75% of them seen once. This receptor was obtained from a middle-aged man with HIV. The sequencing used unsorted PBMCs, collected 3.1 years after starting antiretroviral therapy.

CDR3 nucleotide sequence: TGTGCCAGTAGTAATTTTGGCGGGGCAACCTACAATGAGCAGTTCTTC. Translation gives CASSNFGGATYNEQFF. The chain uses TRBV19 and TRBJ2-1, with D possibly being TRBD2 (6 bases). The CDR3 loop spans 16 amino acids. Germline lookup yields CDR1 LNHDA and CDR2 SQIVND (reference sequence). V lost 4 bases and J lost 2, with 15 bases in between. Based on the CDR3 plus reference TRBV19 and TRBJ2-1, the full variable domain is DGGITQSPKYLFRKEGQNVTLSCEQNLNHDAMYWYRQDPGQGLRLIYYSQIVNDFQKGDIAEGYSVSREKKESFPLTVTSAQKNPTAFYLCASSNFGGATYNEQFFGPGTRLTVL.